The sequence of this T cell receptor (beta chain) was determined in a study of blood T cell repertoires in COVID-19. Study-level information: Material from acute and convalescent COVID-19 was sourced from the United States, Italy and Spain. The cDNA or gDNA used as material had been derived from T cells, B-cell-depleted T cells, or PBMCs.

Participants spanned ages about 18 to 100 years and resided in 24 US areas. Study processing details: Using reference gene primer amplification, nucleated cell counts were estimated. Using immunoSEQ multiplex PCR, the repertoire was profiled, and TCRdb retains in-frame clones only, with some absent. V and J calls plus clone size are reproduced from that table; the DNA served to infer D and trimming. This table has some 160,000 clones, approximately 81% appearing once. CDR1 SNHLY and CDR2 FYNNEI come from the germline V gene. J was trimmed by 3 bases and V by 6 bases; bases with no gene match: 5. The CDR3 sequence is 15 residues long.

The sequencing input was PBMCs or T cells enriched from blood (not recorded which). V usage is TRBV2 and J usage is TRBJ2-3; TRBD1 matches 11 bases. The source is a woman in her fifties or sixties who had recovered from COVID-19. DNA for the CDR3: TGTGCCAGCAGGGGACAGGGGGTTAGGACAGATACGCAGTATTTT. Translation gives CASRGQGVRTDTQYF.